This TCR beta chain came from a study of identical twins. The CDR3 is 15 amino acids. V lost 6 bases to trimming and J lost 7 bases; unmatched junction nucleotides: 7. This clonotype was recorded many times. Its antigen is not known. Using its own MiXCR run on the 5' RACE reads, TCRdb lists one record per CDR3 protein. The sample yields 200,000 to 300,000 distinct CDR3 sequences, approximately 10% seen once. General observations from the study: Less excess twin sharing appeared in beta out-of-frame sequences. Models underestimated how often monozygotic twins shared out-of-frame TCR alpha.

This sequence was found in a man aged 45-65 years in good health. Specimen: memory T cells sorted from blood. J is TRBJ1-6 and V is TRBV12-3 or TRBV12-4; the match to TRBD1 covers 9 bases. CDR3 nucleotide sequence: TGTGCCAGCAGGTCCCTCGGGACAGGGAATTCACCCCTCCACTTT. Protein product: CASRSLGTGNSPLHF.